Detailed here is one T cell receptor beta chain. Sequencing was performed with immunoSEQ multiplex PCR; in TCRdb, only in-frame clones are kept and a portion is missing. The sample yields some 150,000 clones, 85% to 95% seen once. This specimen comes from a study of control samples from healthy donors and cancer patients. CDR3 length: 14 amino acids. The germline gives CDR1 SGHNT, CDR2 YYREEE (reference sequence). V was shortened by 1 base and J by 2 bases, with 9 bases between the two germline ends. Sample: blood. This clonotype was sampled from a man aged 50 to 60 in good health. The gene calls are TRBV5-4 and TRBJ1-2; D might be TRBD1 (5 bases). As DNA, the CDR3 is TGTGCCAGCAGCTTGCTGACAGAAAACTATGGCTACACCTTC. Amino acids: CASSLLTENYGYTF.